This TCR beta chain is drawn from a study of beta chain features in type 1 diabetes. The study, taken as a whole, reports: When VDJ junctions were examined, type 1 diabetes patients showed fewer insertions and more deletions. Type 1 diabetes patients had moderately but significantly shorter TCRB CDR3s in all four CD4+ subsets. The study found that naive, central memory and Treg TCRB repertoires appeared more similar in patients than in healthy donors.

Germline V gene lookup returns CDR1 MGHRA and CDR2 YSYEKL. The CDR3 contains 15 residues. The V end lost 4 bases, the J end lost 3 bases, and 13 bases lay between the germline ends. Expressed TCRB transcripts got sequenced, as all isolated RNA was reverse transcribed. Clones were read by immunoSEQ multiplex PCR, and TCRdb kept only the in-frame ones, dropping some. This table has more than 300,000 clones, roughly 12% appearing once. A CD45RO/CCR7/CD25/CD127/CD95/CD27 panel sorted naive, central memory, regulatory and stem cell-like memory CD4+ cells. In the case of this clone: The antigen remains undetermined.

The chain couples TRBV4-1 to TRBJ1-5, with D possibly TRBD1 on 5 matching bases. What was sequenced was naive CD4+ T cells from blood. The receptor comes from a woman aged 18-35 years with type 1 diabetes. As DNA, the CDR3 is TGCGCCAGCAGCCGCGGGGGAGGGGACAATCAGCCCCAGCATTTT. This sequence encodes CASSRGGGDNQPQHF.